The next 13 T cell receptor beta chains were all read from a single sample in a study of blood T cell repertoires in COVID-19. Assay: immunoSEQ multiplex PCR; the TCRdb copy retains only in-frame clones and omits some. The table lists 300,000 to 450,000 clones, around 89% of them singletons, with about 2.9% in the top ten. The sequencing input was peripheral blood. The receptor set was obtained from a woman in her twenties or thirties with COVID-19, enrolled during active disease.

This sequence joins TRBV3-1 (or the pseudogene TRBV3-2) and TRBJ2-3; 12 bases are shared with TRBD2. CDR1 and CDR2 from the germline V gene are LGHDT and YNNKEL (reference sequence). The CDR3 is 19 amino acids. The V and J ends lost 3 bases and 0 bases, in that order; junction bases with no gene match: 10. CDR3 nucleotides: TGTGCCAGCAGCCACGGACTAGCGGGATCTCTAGCTAGCACAGATACGCAGTATTTT. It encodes CASSHGLAGSLASTDTQYF.

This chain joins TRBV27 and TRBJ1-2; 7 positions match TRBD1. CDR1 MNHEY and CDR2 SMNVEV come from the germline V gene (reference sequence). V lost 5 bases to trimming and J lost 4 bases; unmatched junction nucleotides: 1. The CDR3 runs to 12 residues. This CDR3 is CASSAGGYGYTF. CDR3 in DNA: TGTGCCAGCAGTGCAGGGGGCTATGGCTACACCTTC.

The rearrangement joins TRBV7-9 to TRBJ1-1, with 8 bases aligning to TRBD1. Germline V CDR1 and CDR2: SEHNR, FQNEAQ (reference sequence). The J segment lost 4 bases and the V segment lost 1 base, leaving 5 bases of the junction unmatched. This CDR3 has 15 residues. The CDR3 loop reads CASSLGTGRGTEAFF. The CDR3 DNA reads TGTGCCAGCAGCTTAGGGACAGGGAGGGGCACTGAAGCTTTCTTT.

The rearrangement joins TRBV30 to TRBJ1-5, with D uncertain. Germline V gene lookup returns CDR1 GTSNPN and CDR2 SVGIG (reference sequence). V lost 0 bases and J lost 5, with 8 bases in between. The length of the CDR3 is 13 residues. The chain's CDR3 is CAWSVGRDQPQHF. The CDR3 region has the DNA TGTGCCTGGAGTGTGGGGAGGGATCAGCCCCAGCATTTT.

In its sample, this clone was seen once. Here the CDR3 reads CASSQELARATDTQYF. CDR3 bases: TGCGCCAGCAGCCAAGAACTAGCGCGGGCCACAGATACGCAGTATTTT. The chain is built from TRBV4-3 and TRBJ2-3; 7 bases align to TRBD2. CDR1 and CDR2 (germline): LGHNA, YSLEER. CDR3 length equals 16 residues. J was trimmed by 2 bases and V by 0 bases; bases with no gene match: 5.

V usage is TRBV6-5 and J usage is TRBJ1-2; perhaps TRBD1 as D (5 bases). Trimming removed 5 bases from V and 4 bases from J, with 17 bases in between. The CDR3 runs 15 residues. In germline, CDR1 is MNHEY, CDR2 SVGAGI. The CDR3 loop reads CASSRGEADPYGYTF. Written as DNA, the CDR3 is TGTGCCAGCAGTAGGGGCGAGGCGGACCCCTATGGCTACACCTTC.

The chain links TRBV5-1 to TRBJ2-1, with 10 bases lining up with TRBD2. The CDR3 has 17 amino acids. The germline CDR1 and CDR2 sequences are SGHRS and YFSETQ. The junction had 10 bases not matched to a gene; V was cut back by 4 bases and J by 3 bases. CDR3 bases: TGCGCCAGCAGCCCCCCGGTACTAGCGGGAATCTACAATGAGCAGTTCTTC. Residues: CASSPPVLAGIYNEQFF.

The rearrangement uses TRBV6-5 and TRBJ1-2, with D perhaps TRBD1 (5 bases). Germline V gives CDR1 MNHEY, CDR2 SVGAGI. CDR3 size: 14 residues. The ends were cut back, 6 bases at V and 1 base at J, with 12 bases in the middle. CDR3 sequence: CASSPTAFNYGYTF. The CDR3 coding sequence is TGTGCCAGCAGCCCGACAGCTTTTAACTATGGCTACACCTTC.

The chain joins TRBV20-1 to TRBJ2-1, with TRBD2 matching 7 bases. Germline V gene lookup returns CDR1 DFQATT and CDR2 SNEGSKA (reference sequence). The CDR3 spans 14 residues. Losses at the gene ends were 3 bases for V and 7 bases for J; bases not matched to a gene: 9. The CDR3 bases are TGCAGTGCTAGTGAAGCGGGGATACTGAATGAGCAGTTCTTC. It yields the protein CSASEAGILNEQFF.

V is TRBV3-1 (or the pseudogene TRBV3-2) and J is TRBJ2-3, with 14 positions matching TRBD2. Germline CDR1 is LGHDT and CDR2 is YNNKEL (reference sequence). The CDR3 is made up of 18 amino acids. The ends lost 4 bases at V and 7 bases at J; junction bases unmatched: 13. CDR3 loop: CASSRLLTSGGARNTQYF. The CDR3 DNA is TGTGCCAGCAGCCGCCTTTTGACTAGCGGGGGGGCGAGAAATACGCAGTATTTT.

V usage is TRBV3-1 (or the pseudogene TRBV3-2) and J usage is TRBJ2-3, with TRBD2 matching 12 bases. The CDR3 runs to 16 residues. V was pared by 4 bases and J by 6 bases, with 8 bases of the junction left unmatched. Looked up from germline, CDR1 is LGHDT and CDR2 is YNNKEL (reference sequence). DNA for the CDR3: TGTGCCAGCAGCCGTGAACTAGCGGGGGGTAGGGATACGCAGTATTTT. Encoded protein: CASSRELAGGRDTQYF.

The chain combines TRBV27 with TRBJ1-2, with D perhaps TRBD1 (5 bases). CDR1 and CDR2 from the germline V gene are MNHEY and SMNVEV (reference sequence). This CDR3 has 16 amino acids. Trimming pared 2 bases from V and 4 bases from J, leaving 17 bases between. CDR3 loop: CASSLGRDEPRYGYTF. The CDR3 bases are TGTGCCAGCAGTTTAGGGAGGGACGAACCCCGCTATGGCTACACCTTC.

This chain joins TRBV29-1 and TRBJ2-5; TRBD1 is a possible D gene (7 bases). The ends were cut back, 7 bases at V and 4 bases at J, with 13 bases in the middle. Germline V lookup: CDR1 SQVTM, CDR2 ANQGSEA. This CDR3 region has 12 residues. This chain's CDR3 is CSGGQGGETQYF. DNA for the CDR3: TGCAGCGGGGGTCAGGGGGGAGAGACCCAGTACTTC.